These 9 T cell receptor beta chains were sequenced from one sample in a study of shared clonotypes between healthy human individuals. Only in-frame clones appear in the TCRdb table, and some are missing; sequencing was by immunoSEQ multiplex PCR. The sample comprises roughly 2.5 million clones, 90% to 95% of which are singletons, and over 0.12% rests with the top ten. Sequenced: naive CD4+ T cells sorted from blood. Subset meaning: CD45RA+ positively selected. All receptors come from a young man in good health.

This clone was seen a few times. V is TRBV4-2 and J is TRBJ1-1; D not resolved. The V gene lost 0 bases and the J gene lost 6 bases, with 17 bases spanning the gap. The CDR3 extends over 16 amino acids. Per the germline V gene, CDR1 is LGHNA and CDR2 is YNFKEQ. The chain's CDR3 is CASSQDGAVGVAEAFF. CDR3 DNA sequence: TGTGCCAGCAGCCAAGATGGAGCAGTGGGTGTCGCTGAAGCTTTCTTT.

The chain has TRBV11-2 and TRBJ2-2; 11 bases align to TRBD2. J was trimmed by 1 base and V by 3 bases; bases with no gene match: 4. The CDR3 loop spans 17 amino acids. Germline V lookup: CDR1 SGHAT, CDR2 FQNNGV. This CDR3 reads CASSLGLAGGNTGELFF. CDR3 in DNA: TGTGCCAGCAGCTTGGGCCTAGCGGGAGGGAACACCGGGGAGCTGTTTTTT.

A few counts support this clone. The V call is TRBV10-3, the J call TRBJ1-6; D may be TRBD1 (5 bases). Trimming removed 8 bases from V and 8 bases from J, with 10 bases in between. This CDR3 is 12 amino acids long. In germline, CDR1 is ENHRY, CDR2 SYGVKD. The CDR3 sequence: CAIGGVDSPLHF. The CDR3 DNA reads TGTGCCATCGGGGGGGTCGATTCACCCCTCCACTTT.

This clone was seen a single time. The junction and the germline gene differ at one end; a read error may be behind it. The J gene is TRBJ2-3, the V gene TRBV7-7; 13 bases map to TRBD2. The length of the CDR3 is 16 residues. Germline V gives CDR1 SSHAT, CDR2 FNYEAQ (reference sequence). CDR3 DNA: TGTGCTAGCAGCCTGGGACTAGCGGGGCCGGCAGATACGCAGTATTTT. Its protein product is CASSLGLAGPADTQYF.

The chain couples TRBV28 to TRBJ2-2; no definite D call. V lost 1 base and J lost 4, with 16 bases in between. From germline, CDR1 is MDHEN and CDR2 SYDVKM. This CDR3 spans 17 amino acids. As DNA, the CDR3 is TGTGCCAGCAGTTTATCCCCGGCCGTACGGGTCACCGGGGAGCTGTTTTTT. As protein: CASSLSPAVRVTGELFF.

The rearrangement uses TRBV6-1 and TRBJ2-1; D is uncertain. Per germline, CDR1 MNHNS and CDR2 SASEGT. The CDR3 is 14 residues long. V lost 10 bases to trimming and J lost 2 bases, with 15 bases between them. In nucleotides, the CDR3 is TGTGCCACTCGAAGAGAACGGACCTACAATGAGCAGTTCTTC. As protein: CATRRERTYNEQFF.

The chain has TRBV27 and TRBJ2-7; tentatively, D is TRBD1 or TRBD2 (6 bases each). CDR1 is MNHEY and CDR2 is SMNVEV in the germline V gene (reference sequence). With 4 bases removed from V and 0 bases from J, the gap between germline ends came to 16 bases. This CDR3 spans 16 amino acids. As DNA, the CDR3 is TGTGCCAGCAGTTCCGCCGGGGGACACCGCTCCTACGAGCAGTACTTC. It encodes CASSSAGGHRSYEQYF.

The CDR3 DNA is TGTGCCAGCAGTGTAGGACAGGGCCATGGCTACACCTTC. Its translation: CASSVGQGHGYTF. This chain uses TRBV2 with TRBJ1-2, with 8 bases fitting TRBD1. CDR1 is SNHLY, CDR2 FYNNEI, per germline. Trimming cost V 4 bases and J 6 bases; bases outside gene matches: 4. The CDR3 extends over 13 amino acids.

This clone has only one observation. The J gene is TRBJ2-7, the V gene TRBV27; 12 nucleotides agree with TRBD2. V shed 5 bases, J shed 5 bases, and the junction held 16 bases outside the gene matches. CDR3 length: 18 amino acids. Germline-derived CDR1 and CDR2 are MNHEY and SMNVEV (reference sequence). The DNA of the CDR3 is TGTGCCAGCAGTACCAAATCCACGAGACTAGCGGGAGTTAACGAGCAGTACTTC. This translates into CASSTKSTRLAGVNEQYF.